This passage covers 22 T cell receptor beta chains from one sample sequenced in a study of blood T cell repertoires in COVID-19. Only in-frame clones appear in the TCRdb table, and some are missing; sequencing was by immunoSEQ multiplex PCR. Of around 300,000 clones in the sample, around 88% were seen once. Sequenced input: peripheral blood. All receptors derive from a woman in her twenties or thirties with COVID-19, enrolled during active disease.

V usage is TRBV7-2 and J usage is TRBJ2-7; 8 bases align to TRBD1. There are 15 residues in the CDR3. Germline V gives CDR1 SGHTA, CDR2 FQGNSA. The junction had 7 bases not matched to a gene; V was cut back by 2 bases and J by 4 bases. Written as DNA, the CDR3 is TGTGCCAGCAGCTTAACGACAGGGGAACGTTACGAGCAGTACGTC. Protein: CASSLTTGERYEQYV.

The chain carries TRBV28 and TRBJ1-6; perhaps TRBD1 as D (6 bases). V lost 8 bases to trimming and J lost 5 bases, with 7 bases between them. The V gene's germline CDR1 is MDHEN and CDR2 SYDVKM. The length of the CDR3 is 12 residues. CDR3 region: CASWDNNSPLHF. CDR3 in DNA: TGTGCCAGCTGGGACAATAATTCACCCCTCCACTTT.

This clone has more than one count but fewer than ten. The chain uses TRBV18 and TRBJ2-7, with D maybe TRBD1 (5 bases). Trimming left V 1 base short and J 9 bases short, with 10 bases between. The germline gives CDR1 KGHSH, CDR2 LQKENI. The CDR3 runs 12 residues. CDR3 residues: CASSPLQGGQYF. CDR3 DNA: TGTGCCAGCTCACCACTGCAGGGTGGGCAGTACTTC.

CDR3 amino acids: CASSSAGNEQFF. CDR3 nucleotides: TGTGCCAGCAGTTCAGCCGGGAATGAGCAGTTCTTC. The chain joins TRBV7-2 to TRBJ2-1; no definite D call. The V end was cut by 6 bases, the J end by 7 bases, with 10 bases between. The CDR3 is 12 residues long. CDR1 is SGHTA and CDR2 is FQGNSA in the germline V gene.

This sequence joins TRBV6-6 and TRBJ2-7, with D possibly matching TRBD1 (6 bases). The CDR3 totals 12 residues. In germline, CDR1 is MNHNY, CDR2 SVGAGI (reference sequence). V was clipped by 7 bases and J by 5 bases, with 12 bases between them. The CDR3 spells CASKGDRHEQYV. The CDR3 bases are TGTGCCAGCAAAGGCGACAGGCACGAGCAGTACGTC.

V gene TRBV7-8 combines with J gene TRBJ2-7; tentative D call: TRBD2 (7 bases). The CDR3 contains 15 residues. V was shortened by 3 bases and J by 4 bases, with 16 bases between the two germline ends. Germline loops: CDR1 SGHVS, CDR2 FQNEAQ. The CDR3: CASSLEGGGVYEQYF. CDR3 nucleotides: TGTGCCAGCAGCTTGGAAGGGGGGGGCGTGTACGAGCAGTACTTC.

V gene TRBV11-3 combines with J gene TRBJ1-6, with D possibly matching TRBD1 (5 bases). The germline V and J ends were trimmed by 5 bases and 8 bases, with 25 bases remaining between them. This CDR3 contains 18 residues. The germline V gene encodes CDR1 SGHNT and CDR2 YENEEA. CDR3 residues: CASSLCPHTGPPDSPLHF. The CDR3 DNA is TGTGCCAGCAGCCTCTGCCCTCATACAGGCCCCCCAGATTCACCCCTCCACTTT.

The rearrangement uses TRBV9 and TRBJ1-2; 11 positions agree with TRBD1. This CDR3 has 14 amino acids. The junction had 4 bases not matched to a gene; V was cut back by 4 bases and J by 5 bases. Per the germline V gene, CDR1 is SGDLS and CDR2 is YYNGEE. CDR3 sequence: CASSRGQGAYGYTF. Written as DNA, the CDR3 is TGTGCCAGCAGCCGAGGACAGGGGGCTTATGGCTACACCTTC.

This clone was found many times. The chain is built from TRBV4-1 and TRBJ1-1; 7 nucleotides agree with TRBD1. The V gene end was trimmed by 1 base and the J gene end by 6 bases; junction bases not matched to a gene: 8. There are 15 residues in the CDR3. Germline values: CDR1 MGHRA, CDR2 YSYEKL. The CDR3, as DNA: TGCGCCAGCAGCCAAGTTTCAGGGACAGCTCCTGAAGCTTTCTTT. The encoded protein is CASSQVSGTAPEAFF.

The sample holds a few counts of this clone. This chain joins TRBV11-2 and TRBJ1-4; 7 bases fit TRBD1. Looked up from germline, CDR1 is SGHAT and CDR2 is FQNNGV. The CDR3 has 15 residues. V was pared by 1 base and J by 4 bases, with 3 bases of the junction left unmatched. CDR3: CASSLGGTDNEKLFF. CDR3 sequence (DNA): TGTGCCAGCAGCTTAGGGGGGACAGATAATGAAAAACTGTTTTTT. The complete variable domain, with remaining parts taken from reference TRBV11-2 and TRBJ1-4, reads EAGVAQSPRYKIIEKRQSVAFWCNPISGHATLYWYQQILGQGPKLLIQFQNNGVVDDSQLPKDRFSAERLKGVDSTLKIQPAKLEDSAVYLCASSLGGTDNEKLFFGSGTQLSVL.

The chain carries TRBV24-1 and TRBJ2-3; D may be TRBD2 (6 bases). The V and J ends lost 9 bases and 0 bases respectively, with 12 bases between them. The germline V gene encodes CDR1 KGHDR and CDR2 SFDVKD. The CDR3 runs 14 residues. CDR3 DNA sequence: TGTGCCACCTCGAGGGAGGCTAGCACAGATACGCAGTATTTT. Its translation is CATSREASTDTQYF.

This clone was seen just once. This chain links TRBV27 with TRBJ1-2, with 8 nucleotides matching TRBD1. CDR3 length: 17 amino acids. In germline, CDR1 is MNHEY, CDR2 SMNVEV (reference sequence). V shed 3 bases, J shed 0 bases, and the junction held 9 bases outside the gene matches. The CDR3 DNA reads as TGTGCCAGCAGTTTCCTGACAGGGGCGAAAGCTAACTATGGCTACACCTTC. Translation gives CASSFLTGAKANYGYTF.

This chain uses TRBV6-5 with TRBJ1-2; possible D gene TRBD1, 6 bases. Trimming took 6 bases from V and 7 from J, leaving 18 bases between them. Germline V CDR1 and CDR2: MNHEY, SVGAGI. The CDR3 has 14 amino acids. CDR3 DNA sequence: TGTGCCAGCAGGAACTCAGGACAGATTTCTGGCTACACCTTC. It yields the protein CASRNSGQISGYTF.

The chain employs TRBV14 and TRBJ2-5; tentatively, D is TRBD2 (6 bases). Between the trimmed V and J ends, which lost 3 bases and 3 bases, there was a span of 17 bases. Germline lookup yields CDR1 SGHDN and CDR2 FVKESK. The CDR3 length is 16 residues. For the CDR3, the DNA is TGTGCCAGCAGCCACGGGACTGCTACGTACGAAGAGACCCAGTACTTC. Amino acids: CASSHGTATYEETQYF. The complete variable domain, with remaining parts taken from reference TRBV14 and TRBJ2-5, reads EAGVTQFPSHSVIEKGQTVTLRCDPISGHDNLYWYRRVMGKEIKFLLHFVKESKQDESGMPNNRFLAERTGGTYSTLKVQPAELEDSGVYFCASSHGTATYEETQYFGPGTRLLVL.

This chain uses TRBV6-6 with TRBJ2-2, with unresolved D. The V end was cut by 4 bases, the J end by 3 bases, with 6 bases between. In germline, CDR1 is MNHNY, CDR2 SVGAGI (reference sequence). The CDR3 consists of 13 residues. The CDR3 DNA reads TGTGCCAGCAGTTCCCTCGACACCGGGGAGCTGTTTTTT. Its translation: CASSSLDTGELFF.

The rearrangement links TRBV19 to TRBJ1-5; 9 bases agree with TRBD1. With V trimmed by 6 bases and J by 6 bases, 12 bases remained unmatched. The CDR3 totals 16 residues. The germline CDR1 and CDR2 sequences are LNHDA and SQIVND (reference sequence). This CDR3 reads CASRPLTGGRGQPQHF. The CDR3 DNA follows: TGTGCCAGTAGACCACTTACAGGGGGCCGGGGTCAGCCCCAGCATTTT.

About this clone itself: At the DNA level, this CDR3 is encoded by other sequences in the same sample as well. The rearrangement links TRBV7-9 to TRBJ1-6; maybe TRBD1 (5 bases). Germline CDR1 and CDR2: SEHNR and FQNEAQ (reference sequence). The CDR3 totals 14 residues. Trimming removed 3 bases from V and 7 bases from J, with 10 bases in between. The CDR3 DNA reads as TGTGCCAGCAGCTTCCAGGGTTCCAATTCACCCCTCCACTTT. Its translation is CASSFQGSNSPLHF.

This clone was picked up one time. The chain employs TRBV15 and TRBJ1-4; D ambiguous. CDR3 length: 13 amino acids. Trimming cost V 1 base and J 5 bases, with 5 bases left between them. Looked up from germline, CDR1 is LNHNV and CDR2 is YYDKDF (reference sequence). For the CDR3, the DNA is TGTGCCACCAGCAGAGTAGTAAATGAAAAACTGTTTTTT. Encoded protein: CATSRVVNEKLFF.

The chain joins TRBV1 to TRBJ2-3; whether TRBD2, the table's D call, matches the DNA was not checked. TRBV1 is listed as a pseudogene. The CDR3 loop spans 18 amino acids. This chain's CDR3 is CTSSQTGGLKSSTDTQYF. The CDR3 DNA sequence: TGCACCAGCAGCCAAACCGGGGGGCTTAAATCTAGCACAGATACGCAGTATTTT.

The chain has TRBV3-1 (or the pseudogene TRBV3-2) and TRBJ2-4, with D perhaps TRBD1 (5 bases). This CDR3 has 15 amino acids. V lost 4 bases and J lost 8, with 18 bases in between. Per germline, CDR1 LGHDT and CDR2 YNNKEL (reference sequence). The CDR3 is CASSRSESRDDIQYF. DNA of the CDR3: TGTGCCAGCAGCCGATCCGAAAGCAGGGATGACATTCAGTACTTC.

The chain has TRBV15 and TRBJ1-4; 9 bases are a match to TRBD1. CDR1 and CDR2 from the germline V gene are LNHNV and YYDKDF (reference sequence). V was pared by 2 bases and J by 10 bases, with 11 bases of the junction left unmatched. The CDR3 consists of 16 residues. The chain's CDR3 is CATSRRQGGPSTKLFF. CDR3 in DNA: TGTGCCACCAGCAGAAGACAGGGGGGGCCCTCGACAAAACTGTTTTTT.

This chain joins TRBV28 and TRBJ2-5, with TRBD1 matching 8 bases. The CDR3 is 12 residues long. Per germline, CDR1 MDHEN and CDR2 SYDVKM. V lost 6 bases and J lost 5; bases outside the gene matches: 2. The CDR3 sequence is CASRTGVETQYF. CDR3 nucleotide sequence: TGTGCCAGCAGGACAGGGGTCGAGACCCAGTACTTC.